This TCR beta chain was sequenced for a study of follicular helper T cells after annual influenza vaccination. Repertoires were generated with immunoSEQ multiplex PCR, while TCRdb's copy carries only in-frame clones and drops some. The sample has roughly 6,100 clones, about 81% seen once; the top ten hold over 0.7%. This clone has just a few counts. Its target is unknown. The time point is: 2015-2016 season, pre-vaccination. Subjects lived in the community and lacked influenza vaccine within the prior 6 months. Vaccine contraindications, substance abuse, HIV/AIDS, active malignancy and active illness excluded donors. Study results and caveats: Each annual vaccination recalled recurring oligoclonal ICOS+CD38+ cTfh clonotypes.

Germline V gives CDR1 LNHNV, CDR2 YYDKDF (reference sequence). CDR3 length: 16 residues. V was trimmed by 2 bases and J by 4 bases, leaving 17 bases between them. Here the sequenced sample was CXCR5- memory CD4+ T cells sorted from blood, taken on the day of influenza vaccination. The genes are TRBV15 and TRBJ1-1, with a possible D match to TRBD1 (5 bases). The sequence derives from an adult who received the influenza vaccine. This CDR3 reads CATSRPRGRGSTEAFF. The CDR3, as DNA: TGTGCCACCAGCAGACCAAGGGGCCGAGGGAGCACTGAAGCTTTCTTT.